These 19 T cell receptor beta chains originate from one sample sequenced in a study of cytomegalovirus exposure and HLA in healthy donors. Use of 60 Vbeta and 13 Jbeta primers characterized the PCR. The protocol was immunoSEQ multiplex PCR, while the TCRdb copy is restricted to in-frame clones and leaves out a portion. The sample lists fewer than 250,000 clones, around 85% occurring once. The source material was PBMCs. Receptors originate from a human donor in good health.

This clone occurred once. The V call is TRBV4-1, the J call TRBJ2-1; TRBD1 might be the D (6 bases). CDR1 MGHRA and CDR2 YSYEKL come from the germline V gene. This CDR3 comprises 14 residues. Trimming removed 4 bases from V and 4 bases from J, with 11 bases in between. The CDR3 loop reads CASSREQGYNEQFF. In DNA, the CDR3 is TGCGCCAGCAGCCGGGAACAGGGTTACAATGAGCAGTTCTTC.

As for this clone: The same CDR3 arises from other DNA sequences in this sample as well. CDR3 loop: CASSPTGGQETQYF. CDR3 nucleotide sequence: TGTGCCAGCAGTCCTACAGGGGGGCAAGAGACCCAGTACTTC. The genes are TRBV28 and TRBJ2-5, with 8 bases matching TRBD1. This CDR3 is built from 14 residues. Germline CDR1 MDHEN, CDR2 SYDVKM. The trim removed 5 bases at V and 2 bases at J, leaving 4 bases unmatched.

The chain uses TRBV28 and TRBJ1-2; a weak D match, TRBD1 (6 bases). Germline CDR1 is MDHEN and CDR2 is SYDVKM. V was clipped by 6 bases and J by 5 bases, with 16 bases between them. The CDR3 extends over 14 amino acids. This CDR3 is CASRPGHVTYGYTF. The CDR3, as DNA: TGTGCCAGCAGGCCGGGACATGTAACTTATGGCTACACCTTC.

The rearrangement joins TRBV10-3 to TRBJ2-3; 9 bases line up with TRBD1. The germline V gene has CDR1 ENHRY and CDR2 SYGVKD. The J segment lost 3 bases and the V segment lost 9 bases, leaving 10 bases of the junction unmatched. This CDR3 has 15 residues. The CDR3 region has the DNA TGTGCCATTGGCCCGGGACAGGGTACAACAGATACGCAGTATTTT. It specifies CAIGPGQGTTDTQYF.

The chain combines TRBV4-1 with TRBJ2-7; no reliable D call. The CDR3 totals 15 residues. Trimming took 4 bases from V and 3 from J, leaving 16 bases between them. Germline V CDR1 and CDR2: MGHRA, YSYEKL. The CDR3 DNA reads TGCGCCAGCAGCCCCCTTGGTGGCGGCTTCTACGAGCAGTACTTC. It encodes CASSPLGGGFYEQYF.

This clone was seen a few times. A read error may produce the germline difference seen at one junction end. V and J are TRBV7-9 and TRBJ2-4; weak D call: TRBD1 (6 bases). The germline V gene encodes CDR1 SEHNR and CDR2 FQNEAQ (reference sequence). The CDR3 extends over 14 amino acids. DNA for the CDR3: TGTTCCAGCAGCTCCACGACAGGAATAAACATTCAGTACTTC. It specifies CSSSSTTGINIQYF.

The sample holds a few counts of this clone. The chain links TRBV15 to TRBJ2-7; 13 nucleotides match TRBD2. J was trimmed by 3 bases and V by 5 bases; bases with no gene match: 4. CDR3 length equals 15 residues. The germline CDR1 and CDR2 sequences are LNHNV and YYDKDF (reference sequence). The CDR3 spells CATSPRTSGSYEQYF. The CDR3 DNA sequence: TGTGCCACCAGCCCTAGGACTAGCGGGAGCTACGAGCAGTACTTC.

The rearrangement uses TRBV6-5 and TRBJ1-3; no reliable D call. The V gene lost 2 bases and the J gene lost 8 bases, with 10 bases spanning the gap. Germline-derived CDR1 and CDR2 are MNHEY and SVGAGI. The CDR3 is made up of 13 amino acids. CDR3: CASSYRGYDTIYF. The CDR3 DNA sequence: TGTGCCAGCAGTTACCGGGGATATGACACCATATATTTT.

V usage is TRBV6-5 and J usage is TRBJ1-2; 7 nucleotides align to TRBD1. Trimming cost V 6 bases and J 1 base; bases outside gene matches: 8. Germline CDR1 and CDR2: MNHEY and SVGAGI. The CDR3 covers 15 residues. Written as DNA, the CDR3 is TGTGCCAGCAGCGACGCGACAGGGTTTAACTATGGCTACACCTTC. Amino acids: CASSDATGFNYGYTF.

The genes are TRBV4-3 and TRBJ2-3, with TRBD2 matching 8 bases. This CDR3 has 18 amino acids. Looked up from germline, CDR1 is LGHNA and CDR2 is YSLEER. J was trimmed by 3 bases and V by 3 bases; bases with no gene match: 14. The CDR3 region has the DNA TGCGCCAGCAGCCATGGGGACCGGGGGGGGCTGAGAACAGATACGCAGTATTTT. Amino acids: CASSHGDRGGLRTDTQYF.

The chain has TRBV10-3 and TRBJ2-7; D perhaps matches TRBD1 (6 bases). The germline V gene encodes CDR1 ENHRY and CDR2 SYGVKD. The CDR3 length is 11 residues. Trimming took off 7 bases at V and 5 bases at J, with 9 bases between the two ends. In nucleotides, the CDR3 is TGTGCCATCAAGGGGGTTCACGAGCAGTACTTC. Protein sequence: CAIKGVHEQYF.

The chain carries TRBV9 and TRBJ1-2, with TRBD1 matching 7 bases. J was trimmed by 3 bases and V by 0 bases; bases with no gene match: 8. The length of the CDR3 is 16 residues. Germline CDR1 is SGDLS and CDR2 is YYNGEE. CDR3: CASSVAPRQGDYGYTF. In DNA form, the CDR3 reads TGTGCCAGCAGCGTAGCCCCGAGACAGGGCGACTATGGCTACACCTTC.

The chain couples TRBV7-8 to TRBJ1-5; the D is unclear. The CDR3 runs to 18 residues. V dropped 5 bases and J dropped 0 bases, with 20 bases sitting between them. Looked up from germline, CDR1 is SGHVS and CDR2 is FQNEAQ. This CDR3 reads CASSRQVGRPNSNQPQHF. The CDR3 DNA reads TGTGCCAGCAGCCGTCAGGTGGGCAGGCCGAATAGCAATCAGCCCCAGCATTTT.

This chain uses TRBV14 with TRBJ2-7, with 12 bases aligning to TRBD2. The CDR3 covers 19 residues. In germline, CDR1 is SGHDN, CDR2 FVKESK. The junction had 13 bases not matched to a gene; V was cut back by 4 bases and J by 0 bases. CDR3 coding DNA: TGTGCCAGCAGCCGAAGACTAGCGGGAGATATCAGCAGCTCCTACGAGCAGTACTTC. Translating it yields CASSRRLAGDISSSYEQYF.

This clone was seen more than once but under ten times. A read error may account for a junction end that differs from germline. The chain has TRBV7-9 and TRBJ2-7; 10 nucleotides line up with TRBD2. Germline lookup yields CDR1 SEHNR and CDR2 FQNEAQ (reference sequence). The CDR3 has 17 residues. CDR3 nucleotide sequence: TGCGCCAGCAGCCAAGAGGCGGTAGCGGGAGGTCAAGGCGAGCAGTACTTC. Protein: CASSQEAVAGGQGEQYF. Drawing the rest from reference TRBV7-9 and TRBJ2-7, the complete variable domain is DTGVSQNPRHKITKRGQNVTFRCDPISEHNRLYWYRQTLGQGPEFLTYFQNEAQLEKSRLLSDRFSAERPKGSFSTLEIQRTEQGDSAMYLCASSQEAVAGGQGEQYFGPGTRLTVT.

J is TRBJ1-1 and V is TRBV5-1, with TRBD1 matching over 7 bases. Germline CDR1 SGHRS, CDR2 YFSETQ. CDR3 length: 14 amino acids. Trimming at V came to 4 bases and at J to 4 bases, leaving 7 bases not matched to a gene. The CDR3 DNA follows: TGCGCCAGCAGCCGGGGGACAGAGGGCACTGAAGCTTTCTTT. This translates into CASSRGTEGTEAFF.

The CDR3, as DNA: TGTGCCAGCAGCTTCCGACAGGATACGACCCAGTACTTC. Translating gives CASSFRQDTTQYF. This chain connects TRBV7-2 to TRBJ2-5; D possibly corresponds to TRBD1 (6 bases). Germline-derived CDR1 and CDR2 are SGHTA and FQGNSA. This CDR3 has 13 residues. Trimming shortened V by 3 bases and J by 7 bases, and 12 bases separated the two germline ends.

J is TRBJ2-7 and V is TRBV18; D may be TRBD2 (5 bases). The V gene lost 3 bases and the J gene lost 6 bases, with 21 bases spanning the gap. CDR1 and CDR2 (germline): KGHSH, LQKENI. The CDR3 is 16 amino acids. The CDR3 sequence is CASSPLFEGKRTEQYF. The CDR3, as DNA: TGTGCCAGCTCACCCCTATTCGAGGGAAAGAGGACCGAGCAGTACTTC.

The chain uses TRBV29-1 and TRBJ2-1; D gene ambiguous. Germline V gene data show CDR1 as SQVTM and CDR2 as ANQGSEA. The germline V and J ends were trimmed by 5 bases and 6 bases, with 5 bases remaining between them. The CDR3 has 10 amino acids. The CDR3 coding sequence is TGCAGCGTTTCGGTCAATGAGCAGTTCTTC. Translating it yields CSVSVNEQFF.